This entry lists 10 T cell receptor beta chains sequenced from one sample in a study of blood T cell repertoires in COVID-19. Measured with immunoSEQ multiplex PCR; TCRdb has only the in-frame clones, and not every one. The sample lists 85,000 to 100,000 clones, 85% occurring once. Sample: peripheral blood. These receptors all come from a man in his fifties or sixties with acute or convalescent COVID-19.

V gene TRBV6-2 or TRBV6-3 combines with J gene TRBJ2-5; D may be TRBD2 (5 bases). Per the germline V gene, CDR1 is MNHEY and CDR2 is SVGEGT. The CDR3 is 14 amino acids. Trimming stripped 2 bases from V and 4 bases from J, with 11 bases between. This chain's CDR3 is CASSYEGVGETQYF. The CDR3 coding sequence is TGTGCCAGCAGTTACGAGGGCGTGGGAGAGACCCAGTACTTC.

The chain uses TRBV3-1 (or the pseudogene TRBV3-2) and TRBJ2-1; D is ambiguous. The CDR3 contains 14 residues. CDR1 is LGHDT, CDR2 YNNKEL, per germline (reference sequence). V was trimmed by 6 bases and J by 0 bases, leaving 9 bases between them. The CDR3 region is CASSLGSSYNEQFF. The CDR3 DNA reads as TGTGCCAGCAGTCTTGGTAGCTCCTACAATGAGCAGTTCTTC.

The V call is TRBV2, the J call TRBJ2-1; 12 nucleotides line up with TRBD2. The germline V gene encodes CDR1 SNHLY and CDR2 FYNNEI. V trimming: 6 bases; J trimming: 9 bases; junction bases outside the gene matches: 6. The CDR3 loop spans 14 amino acids. For the CDR3, the DNA is TGTGCCAGCAGATCTAGCGGGGGGGCTGGTGAGCAGTTCTTC. As protein: CASRSSGGAGEQFF.

The chain recombines TRBV19 with TRBJ2-7, with a weak D call TRBD1 (6 bases). This CDR3 is 12 amino acids long. Deletions cut 2 bases from V and 5 bases from J, with 7 bases between. CDR1 is LNHDA and CDR2 is SQIVND in the germline V gene (reference sequence). The DNA for the CDR3 is TGTGCCAGTAGTATAAAGGGGGACGAGCAGTACTTC. Translated, it gives CASSIKGDEQYF.

On this clone itself: At one end the junction does not follow the germline gene, possibly because of a read error. The J gene is TRBJ2-2, the V gene TRBV27; 8 bases match TRBD1. The CDR3 length is 17 residues. Per the germline V gene, CDR1 is MNHEY and CDR2 is SMNVEV (reference sequence). The CDR3 DNA follows: TGTGCCAGCAGTTCCCCTCCAGGGGGCTCGAAGACCGGGGAGCTGTTTTTT. This sequence encodes CASSSPPGGSKTGELFF.

This chain uses TRBV7-6 with TRBJ1-2; 7 bases are a match to TRBD1. Per the germline V gene, CDR1 is SGHVS and CDR2 is FNYEAQ. The CDR3 loop spans 16 amino acids. Losses at the gene ends were 2 bases for V and 6 bases for J; bases not matched to a gene: 12. The CDR3 coding sequence is TGTGCCAGCAGCTTAATGGCAGGGGGAACTGTAGATGGCTACACCTTC. Amino acids: CASSLMAGGTVDGYTF.

The chain joins TRBV29-1 to TRBJ1-2; TRBD1 agrees at 7 bases. The J segment lost 2 bases and the V segment lost 7 bases, leaving 4 bases of the junction unmatched. CDR1 is SQVTM and CDR2 is ANQGSEA in the germline V gene. The CDR3 covers 12 residues. The CDR3 DNA reads as TGCAGCGGCAGGGGACAGAACTATGGCTACACCTTC. This codes for CSGRGQNYGYTF. The full variable domain, completed using reference TRBV29-1 and TRBJ1-2, is SAVISQKPSRDICQRGTSLTIQCQVDSQVTMMFWYRQQPGQSLTLIATANQGSEATYESGFVIDKFPISRPNLTFSTLTVSNMSPEDSSIYLCSGRGQNYGYTFGSGTRLTVV.

The CDR3 DNA reads TGTGCCAGCAGCTTAGGAGGGTATGAGCAGTTCTTC. It yields the protein CASSLGGYEQFF. The chain employs TRBV6-5 and TRBJ2-1; possible D gene TRBD2, 6 bases. Germline loops: CDR1 MNHEY, CDR2 SVGAGI. The CDR3 length is 12 residues. V dropped 6 bases and J dropped 8 bases, with 11 bases sitting between them.

V and J are TRBV5-8 and TRBJ1-6; no clear D gene. The CDR3 contains 14 residues. Germline V lookup: CDR1 SGHTS, CDR2 YDEGEE. Trimming removed 2 bases from V and 6 bases from J, with 9 bases in between. Here the CDR3 reads CASSFRSGNSPLHF. The CDR3, as DNA: TGTGCCAGCAGCTTCAGGAGCGGTAATTCACCCCTCCACTTT.

This sequence joins TRBV5-1 and TRBJ2-5, with 14 positions matching TRBD2. V shed 4 bases, J shed 7 bases, and the junction held 3 bases outside the gene matches. CDR3 length equals 14 residues. Looked up from germline, CDR1 is SGHRS and CDR2 is YFSETQ. The CDR3 bases are TGCGCCAGCAGCGGGACTAGCGGGAGCGGGACCCAGTACTTC. Translating it yields CASSGTSGSGTQYF. Full variable domain (outside the CDR3, taken from reference TRBV5-1 and TRBJ2-5): KAGVTQTPRYLIKTRGQQVTLSCSPISGHRSVSWYQQTPGQGLQFLFEYFSETQRNKGNFPGRFSGRQFSNSRSEMNVSTLELGDSALYLCASSGTSGSGTQYFGPGTRLLVL.